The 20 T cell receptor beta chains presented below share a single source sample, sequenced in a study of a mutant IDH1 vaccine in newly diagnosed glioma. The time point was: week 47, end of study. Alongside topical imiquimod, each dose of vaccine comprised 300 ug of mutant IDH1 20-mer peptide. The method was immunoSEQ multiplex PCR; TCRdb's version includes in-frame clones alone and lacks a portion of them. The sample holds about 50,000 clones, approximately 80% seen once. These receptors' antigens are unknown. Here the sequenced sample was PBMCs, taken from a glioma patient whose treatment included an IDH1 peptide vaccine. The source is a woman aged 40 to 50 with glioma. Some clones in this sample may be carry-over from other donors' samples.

The CDR3 sequence: CASSIGRGDQPQHF. CDR3 bases: TGTGCCAGTAGTATCGGGAGGGGCGATCAGCCCCAGCATTTT. The chain recombines TRBV19 with TRBJ1-5; possibly TRBD1 for D (5 bases). The CDR3 is made up of 14 amino acids. V lost 3 bases, J lost 5 bases, and 11 bases lay in between. Germline CDR1 reads LNHDA; CDR2 reads SQIVND (reference sequence).

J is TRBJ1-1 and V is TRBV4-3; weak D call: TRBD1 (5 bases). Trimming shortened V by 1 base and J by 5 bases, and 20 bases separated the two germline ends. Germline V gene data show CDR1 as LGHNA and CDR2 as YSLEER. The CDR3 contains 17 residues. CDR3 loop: CASSQVLSGEGGTEAFF. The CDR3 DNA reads TGCGCCAGCAGCCAAGTTCTATCGGGGGAAGGAGGGACTGAAGCTTTCTTT.

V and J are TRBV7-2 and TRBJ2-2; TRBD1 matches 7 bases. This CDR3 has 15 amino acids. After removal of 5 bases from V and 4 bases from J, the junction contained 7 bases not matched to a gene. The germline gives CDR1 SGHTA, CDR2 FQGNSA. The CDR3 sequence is CASSLLGQATGELFF. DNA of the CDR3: TGTGCCAGCAGCCTCCTCGGACAGGCCACCGGGGAGCTGTTTTTT. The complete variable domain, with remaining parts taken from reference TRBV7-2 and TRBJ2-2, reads GAGVSQSPSNKVTEKGKDVELRCDPISGHTALYWYRQSLGQGLEFLIYFQGNSAPDKSGLPSDRFSAERTGGSVSTLTIQRTQQEDSAVYLCASSLLGQATGELFFGEGSRLTVL.

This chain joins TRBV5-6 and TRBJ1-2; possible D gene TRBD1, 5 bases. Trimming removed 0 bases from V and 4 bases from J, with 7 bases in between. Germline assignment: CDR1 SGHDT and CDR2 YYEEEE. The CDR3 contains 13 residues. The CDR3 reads CASSLVTAYGYTF. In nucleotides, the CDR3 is TGTGCCAGCAGCTTGGTGACAGCCTATGGCTACACCTTC. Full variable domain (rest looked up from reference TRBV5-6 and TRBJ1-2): DAGVTQSPTHLIKTRGQQVTLRCSPKSGHDTVSWYQQALGQGPQFIFQYYEEEERQRGNFPDRFSGHQFPNYSSELNVNALLLGDSALYLCASSLVTAYGYTFGSGTRLTVV.

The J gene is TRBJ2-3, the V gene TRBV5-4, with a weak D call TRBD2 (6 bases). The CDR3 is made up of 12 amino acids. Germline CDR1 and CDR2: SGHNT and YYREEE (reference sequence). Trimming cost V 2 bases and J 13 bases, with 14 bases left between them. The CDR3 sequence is CASSFSRGREYF. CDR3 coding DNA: TGTGCCAGCAGCTTCTCGCGGGGCAGGGAGTATTTT.

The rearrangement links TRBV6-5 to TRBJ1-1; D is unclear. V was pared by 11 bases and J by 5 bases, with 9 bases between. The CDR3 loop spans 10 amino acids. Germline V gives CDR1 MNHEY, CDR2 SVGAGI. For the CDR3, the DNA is TGTGCCGTTGGTTTGACTGAAGCTTTCTTT. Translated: CAVGLTEAFF.

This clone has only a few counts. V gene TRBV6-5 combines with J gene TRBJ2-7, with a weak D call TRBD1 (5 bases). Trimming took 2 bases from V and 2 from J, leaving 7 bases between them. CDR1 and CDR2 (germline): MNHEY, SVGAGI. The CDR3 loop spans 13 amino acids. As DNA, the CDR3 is TGTGCCAGCAGTTACGACAGAACCTACGAGCAGTACTTC. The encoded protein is CASSYDRTYEQYF.

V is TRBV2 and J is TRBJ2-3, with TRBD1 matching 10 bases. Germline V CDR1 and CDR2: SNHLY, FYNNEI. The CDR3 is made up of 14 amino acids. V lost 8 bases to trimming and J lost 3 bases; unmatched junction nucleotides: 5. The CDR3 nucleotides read TGTGCCAGCTGGGGACAGGGGTGGACAGATACGCAGTATTTT. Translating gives CASWGQGWTDTQYF.

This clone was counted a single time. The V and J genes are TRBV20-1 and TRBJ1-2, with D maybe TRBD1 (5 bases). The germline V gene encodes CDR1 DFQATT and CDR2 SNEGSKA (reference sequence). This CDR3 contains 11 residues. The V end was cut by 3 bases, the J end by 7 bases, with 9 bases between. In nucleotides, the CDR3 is TGCAGTGCTAGGGGGGTGAGTGGCTACACCTTC. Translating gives CSARGVSGYTF.

The CDR3 DNA reads TGTGCCAGCAGCTTGGCACGTTGGCAGGGGGCGGGTGGCTACACCTTC. This codes for CASSLARWQGAGGYTF. The chain is built from TRBV5-6 and TRBJ1-2, with 8 bases identical to TRBD1. In germline, CDR1 is SGHDT, CDR2 YYEEEE. The CDR3 is 16 amino acids. The ends lost 0 bases at V and 7 bases at J; junction bases unmatched: 11.

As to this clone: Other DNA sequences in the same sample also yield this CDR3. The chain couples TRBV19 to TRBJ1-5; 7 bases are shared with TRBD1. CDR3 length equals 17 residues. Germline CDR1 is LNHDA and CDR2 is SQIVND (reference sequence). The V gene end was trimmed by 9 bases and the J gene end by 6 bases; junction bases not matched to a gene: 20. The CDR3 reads CASSPQEGAKGRQPQHF. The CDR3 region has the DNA TGTGCCAGCAGTCCCCAGGAGGGGGCTAAGGGACGTCAGCCCCAGCATTTT.

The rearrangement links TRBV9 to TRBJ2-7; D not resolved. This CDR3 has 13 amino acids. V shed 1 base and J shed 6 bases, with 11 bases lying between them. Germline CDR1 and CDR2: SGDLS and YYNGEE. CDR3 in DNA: TGTGCCAGCAGCGTAAGGCCCTTAGGCGAGCAGTACTTC. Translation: CASSVRPLGEQYF.

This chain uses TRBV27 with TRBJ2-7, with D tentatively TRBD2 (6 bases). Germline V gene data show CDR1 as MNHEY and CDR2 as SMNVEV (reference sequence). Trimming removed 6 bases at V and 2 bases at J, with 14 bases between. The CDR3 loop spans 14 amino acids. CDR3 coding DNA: TGTGCCAGCAGCCTTCGGGAGACTCCCTACGAGCAGTACTTC. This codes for CASSLRETPYEQYF.

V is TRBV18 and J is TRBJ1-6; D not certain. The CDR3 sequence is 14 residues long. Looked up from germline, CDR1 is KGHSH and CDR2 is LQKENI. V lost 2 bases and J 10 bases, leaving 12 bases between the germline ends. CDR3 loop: CASSPLGQDSPLHF. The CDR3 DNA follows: TGTGCCAGCTCACCATTAGGGCAGGACTCACCCCTCCACTTT.

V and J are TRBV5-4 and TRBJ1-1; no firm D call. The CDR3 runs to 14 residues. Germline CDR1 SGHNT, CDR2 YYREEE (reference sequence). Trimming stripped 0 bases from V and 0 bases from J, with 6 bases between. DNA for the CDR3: TGTGCCAGCAGCTTGGAGAGCATGAACACTGAAGCTTTCTTT. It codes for CASSLESMNTEAFF.

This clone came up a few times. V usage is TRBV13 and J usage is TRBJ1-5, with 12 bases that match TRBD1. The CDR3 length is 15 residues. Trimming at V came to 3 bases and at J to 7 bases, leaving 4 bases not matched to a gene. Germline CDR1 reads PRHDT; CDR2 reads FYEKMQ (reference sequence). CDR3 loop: CASSFRDRGRQPQHF. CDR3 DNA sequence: TGTGCCAGCAGCTTTCGGGACAGGGGGCGGCAGCCCCAGCATTTT.

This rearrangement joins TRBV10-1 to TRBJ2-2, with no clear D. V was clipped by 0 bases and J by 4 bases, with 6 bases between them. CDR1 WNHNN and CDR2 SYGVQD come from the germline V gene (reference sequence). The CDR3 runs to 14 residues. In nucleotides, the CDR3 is TGCGCCAGCAGTGAGTCTTCCGTCACCGGGGAGCTGTTTTTT. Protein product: CASSESSVTGELFF.

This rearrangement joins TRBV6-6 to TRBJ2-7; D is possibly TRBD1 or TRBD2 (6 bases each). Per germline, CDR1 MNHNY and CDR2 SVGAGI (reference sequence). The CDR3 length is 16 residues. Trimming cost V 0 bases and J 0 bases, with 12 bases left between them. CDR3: CASSYSRGPHSYEQYF. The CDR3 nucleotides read TGTGCCAGCAGTTACTCCCGGGGGCCCCACTCCTACGAGCAGTACTTC.

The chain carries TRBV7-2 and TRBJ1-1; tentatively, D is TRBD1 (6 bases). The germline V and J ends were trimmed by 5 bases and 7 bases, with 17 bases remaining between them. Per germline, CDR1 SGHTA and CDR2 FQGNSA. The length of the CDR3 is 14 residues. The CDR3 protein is CASSKSWGAGEAFF. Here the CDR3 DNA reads TGTGCCAGCAGCAAATCTTGGGGGGCTGGTGAAGCTTTCTTT.

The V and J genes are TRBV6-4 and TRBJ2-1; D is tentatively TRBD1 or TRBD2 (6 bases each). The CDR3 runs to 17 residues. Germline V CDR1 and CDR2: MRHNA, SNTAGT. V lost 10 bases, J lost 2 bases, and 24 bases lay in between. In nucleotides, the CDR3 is TGTGCCACCGCCTCGCAAGGGGGACTTCTCACCTACAATGAGCAGTTCTTC. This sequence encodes CATASQGGLLTYNEQFF.